These 29 T cell receptor beta chains came from one sample sequenced in a study of PD-L1 blockade in urothelial cancer. TCRdb's copy holds only in-frame clones and misses some; the assay was immunoSEQ multiplex PCR. This sample carries around 71,000 clones, 70% to 90% of them seen once, and the ten largest clones take approximately 6.7%. Time point noted: pretreatment peripheral blood. The sample here was PBMCs, taken around atezolizumab (anti-PD-L1) treatment. Receptors were obtained from a man aged 35-49 years with urothelial cancer.

CDR3 loop: CASSPLGGGAEQYF. The CDR3 region has the DNA TGTGCCAGCAGTCCCTTGGGGGGAGGGGCCGAGCAGTACTTC. This chain links TRBV7-6 with TRBJ2-7, with 7 bases aligning to TRBD2. CDR3 length: 14 residues. V was clipped by 6 bases and J by 6 bases; unmatched bases: 11. CDR1 SGHVS and CDR2 FNYEAQ come from the germline V gene.

CDR3 in amino acids: CASSPLAGAVNEQFF. As DNA, the CDR3 is TGTGCCAGCTCACCCCTAGCGGGAGCCGTCAATGAGCAGTTCTTC. This rearrangement joins TRBV18 to TRBJ2-1, with TRBD2 matching 10 bases. This CDR3 has 15 amino acids. V lost 3 bases and J lost 6; bases outside the gene matches: 5. In germline, CDR1 is KGHSH, CDR2 LQKENI.

The table lists this clone with a few counts. The chain uses TRBV6-5 and TRBJ1-2, with D perhaps TRBD1 (6 bases). V dropped 8 bases and J dropped 1 base, with 11 bases sitting between them. The CDR3 consists of 13 residues. Germline-derived CDR1 and CDR2 are MNHEY and SVGAGI. The CDR3 DNA sequence: TGTGCCAGCCGCCGGACAGTTAACTATGGCTACACCTTC. Translating gives CASRRTVNYGYTF.

A single count supports this clone. The rearrangement joins TRBV10-2 to TRBJ2-2, with 11 bases that match TRBD2. This CDR3 has 14 residues. The ends lost 9 bases at V and 1 base at J; junction bases unmatched: 1. Per the germline V gene, CDR1 is WSHSY and CDR2 is SAAADI. CDR3 sequence reads: CASGTSGNTGELFF. DNA of the CDR3: TGCGCCAGTGGGACTAGCGGGAACACCGGGGAGCTGTTTTTT.

The rearrangement joins TRBV28 to TRBJ1-5; 8 nucleotides match TRBD1. The CDR3 is made up of 15 amino acids. Germline V gene data show CDR1 as MDHEN and CDR2 as SYDVKM. With V trimmed by 6 bases and J by 1 base, 5 bases remained unmatched. For the CDR3, the DNA is TGTGCCAGCAGACCGACAGGGGCAAGCAATCAGCCCCAGCATTTT. Its translation is CASRPTGASNQPQHF.

This chain links TRBV5-6 with TRBJ1-1; the D gene is possibly TRBD1 (5 bases). This CDR3 is 12 amino acids long. Looked up from germline, CDR1 is SGHDT and CDR2 is YYEEEE. Trimming stripped 5 bases from V and 8 bases from J, with 13 bases between. CDR3 DNA sequence: TGTGCCAGCAGTTTTGAAGACAGAGAAGCTTTCTTT. Translating it yields CASSFEDREAFF.

This chain connects TRBV28 to TRBJ1-4, with TRBD1 identical over 8 bases. The trim removed 5 bases at V and 7 bases at J, leaving 12 bases unmatched. The CDR3 runs 16 residues. Germline V gene lookup returns CDR1 MDHEN and CDR2 SYDVKM. The CDR3 here is CASSPVPDRVGEKLFF. As DNA, the CDR3 is TGTGCCAGCAGTCCAGTACCGGACAGGGTTGGTGAAAAACTGTTTTTT. The variable domain in full, with the rest retrieved from reference TRBV28 and TRBJ1-4, is DVKVTQSSRYLVKRTGEKVFLECVQDMDHENMFWYRQDPGLGLRLIYFSYDVKMKEKGDIPEGYSVSREKKERFSLILESASTNQTSMYLCASSPVPDRVGEKLFFGSGTQLSVL.

V and J are TRBV11-2 and TRBJ2-1, with TRBD2 as a possible D gene (5 bases). Germline V gene data show CDR1 as SGHAT and CDR2 as FQNNGV. Between the trimmed V and J ends, which lost 4 bases and 3 bases, there was a span of 19 bases. The length of the CDR3 is 17 residues. The CDR3 protein is CASSSWGAVSNYNEQFF. For the CDR3, the DNA is TGTGCCAGCAGCTCGTGGGGAGCGGTTTCAAACTACAATGAGCAGTTCTTC.

The chain joins TRBV11-3 to TRBJ2-7; D is possibly TRBD2 (6 bases). V was pared by 0 bases and J by 6 bases, with 15 bases between. The germline V gene encodes CDR1 SGHNT and CDR2 YENEEA. The CDR3 extends over 15 amino acids. The CDR3 DNA reads TGTGCCAGCAGCTTAGAGAGCGGGCGAAGTAGCGAGCAGTACTTC. This gives the protein CASSLESGRSSEQYF.

The chain links TRBV11-2 to TRBJ1-2; unclear D gene. The germline gives CDR1 SGHAT, CDR2 FQNNGV. V lost 0 bases and J lost 4, with 12 bases in between. The CDR3 runs to 15 residues. CDR3 amino acids: CASSLEFDSLYGYTF. As DNA, the CDR3 is TGTGCCAGCAGCTTAGAGTTCGACTCCCTCTATGGCTACACCTTC.

The chain carries TRBV27 and TRBJ2-1; D unresolved. CDR1 is MNHEY, CDR2 SMNVEV, per germline (reference sequence). The CDR3 is 14 amino acids. V lost 2 bases and J lost 1, with 6 bases in between. The CDR3 region is CASSLQRSYNEQFF. The CDR3 bases are TGTGCCAGCAGTTTACAGAGGTCCTACAATGAGCAGTTCTTC.

The chain is built from TRBV5-5 and TRBJ1-5; 8 positions match TRBD1. The CDR3 is made up of 17 amino acids. V lost 2 bases to trimming and J lost 7 bases; unmatched junction nucleotides: 14. Germline assignment: CDR1 SGHKS and CDR2 YYEKEE (reference sequence). The CDR3 bases are TGTGCCAGCAGCTTAATTTCTCAGGGGGCGCGACGGCAGCCCCAGCATTTT. Translating it yields CASSLISQGARRQPQHF.

CDR3 sequence (DNA): TGCGCCAGCAGCCAAGTTGGGGTGGGGCTGAAAAACATTCAGTACTTC. This gives the protein CASSQVGVGLKNIQYF. V usage is TRBV4-3 and J usage is TRBJ2-4; a weak D match, TRBD1 (5 bases). The CDR3 has 16 residues. CDR1 and CDR2 from the germline V gene are LGHNA and YSLEER. V lost 1 base, J lost 4 bases, and 14 bases lay in between.

The rearrangement joins TRBV6-5 to TRBJ1-1; TRBD1 aligns across 7 bases. The CDR3 contains 14 residues. V was clipped by 2 bases and J by 5 bases; unmatched bases: 5. Germline CDR1 reads MNHEY; CDR2 reads SVGAGI. The CDR3 DNA is TGTGCCAGCAGTTACACTACAGGGGTTACTGAAGCTTTCTTT. Protein product: CASSYTTGVTEAFF.

V is TRBV25-1 and J is TRBJ2-2; D may be TRBD2 (6 bases). The germline gives CDR1 MGHDK, CDR2 SYGVNS. Trimming pared 1 base from V and 5 bases from J, leaving 14 bases between. This CDR3 comprises 16 residues. This CDR3 reads CASSESTRGWTGELFF. DNA of the CDR3: TGTGCCAGCAGTGAATCTACTCGGGGGTGGACCGGGGAGCTGTTTTTT.

The chain's CDR3 is CASSQDPRQIYYGYTF. The CDR3 coding sequence is TGTGCCAGCAGCCAAGATCCCCGACAGATATACTATGGCTACACCTTC. This sequence joins TRBV4-2 and TRBJ1-2; perhaps TRBD1 as D (5 bases). CDR1 and CDR2 from the germline V gene are LGHNA and YNFKEQ. Between the trimmed V and J ends, which lost 0 bases and 3 bases, there was a span of 14 bases. CDR3 size: 16 residues.

Regarding this clone: Other DNA sequences in the sample encode the same CDR3. This sequence joins TRBV29-1 and TRBJ2-3; D unresolved. V was shortened by 4 bases and J by 0 bases, with 5 bases between the two germline ends. The CDR3 consists of 12 residues. Germline CDR1 SQVTM, CDR2 ANQGSEA. The CDR3 DNA is TGCAGCGTTGGTCAGAGCACAGATACGCAGTATTTT. It translates to CSVGQSTDTQYF.

The rearrangement joins TRBV28 to TRBJ2-1, with TRBD2 identical over 8 bases. Germline loops: CDR1 MDHEN, CDR2 SYDVKM. The CDR3 covers 14 residues. The trim removed 2 bases at V and 12 bases at J, leaving 9 bases unmatched. The CDR3 region has the DNA TGTGCCAGCAGTTTACGGCGACTAGCGCATAGGCAGTTCTTC. It yields the protein CASSLRRLAHRQFF.

This clone was seen a handful of times. The chain carries TRBV6-4 and TRBJ1-1; the D is unclear. The V gene lost 6 bases and the J gene lost 4 bases, with 12 bases spanning the gap. There are 13 residues in the CDR3. Germline lookup yields CDR1 MRHNA and CDR2 SNTAGT. The DNA for the CDR3 is TGTGCCAGCAGCCGGGAGCGGGGCACTGAAGCTTTCTTT. Protein: CASSRERGTEAFF.

The chain is built from TRBV11-1 and TRBJ2-5; 10 bases line up with TRBD2. The CDR3 is 14 residues long. Germline CDR1 SGHAT, CDR2 FQDESV (reference sequence). Unmatched junction bases numbered 3, after V lost 3 bases and J lost 5 bases. The CDR3 DNA sequence: TGTGCCAGCAGCTTTCTAGCGGGAGCGGAGACCCAGTACTTC. This encodes CASSFLAGAETQYF.

The chain uses TRBV2 and TRBJ2-1; no clear D gene. Trimming left V 4 bases short and J 0 bases short, with 10 bases between. The CDR3 runs to 15 residues. The germline V gene has CDR1 SNHLY and CDR2 FYNNEI. CDR3 loop: CASSGGLASYNEQFF. CDR3 DNA: TGTGCCAGCAGTGGTGGGCTTGCCTCCTACAATGAGCAGTTCTTC.

The chain has TRBV28 and TRBJ2-2; 8 bases are a match to TRBD2. The CDR3 has 19 amino acids. Germline trimming cut 3 bases from V and 4 bases from J; bases unmatched to any gene: 16. Germline V gene sequence: CDR1 MDHEN, CDR2 SYDVKM. The CDR3 DNA reads as TGTGCCAGCAGTTTGCCCCCAGGGAAGATTAGCGGGGCCACCGGGGAGCTGTTTTTT. Amino acid sequence: CASSLPPGKISGATGELFF. Supplemented by reference TRBV28 and TRBJ2-2, the full variable domain reads DVKVTQSSRYLVKRTGEKVFLECVQDMDHENMFWYRQDPGLGLRLIYFSYDVKMKEKGDIPEGYSVSREKKERFSLILESASTNQTSMYLCASSLPPGKISGATGELFFGEGSRLTVL.

This chain uses TRBV29-1 with TRBJ1-2; D gene ambiguous. V was trimmed by 0 bases and J by 4 bases, leaving 15 bases between them. Per the germline V gene, CDR1 is SQVTM and CDR2 is ANQGSEA. The CDR3 spans 15 residues. The CDR3 sequence: CSVEDPASSGYGYTF. CDR3 sequence (DNA): TGCAGCGTTGAAGATCCCGCAAGTTCAGGCTATGGCTACACCTTC.

Here the CDR3 DNA reads TGTGCCAGCAGCTTAGGACCAGGGGGATCCTACGAGCAGTACTTC. As protein: CASSLGPGGSYEQYF. The rearrangement links TRBV7-9 to TRBJ2-7; 7 bases map to TRBD1. Germline V lookup: CDR1 SEHNR, CDR2 FQNEAQ (reference sequence). The CDR3 is 15 amino acids. The J segment lost 1 base and the V segment lost 1 base, leaving 4 bases of the junction unmatched.

This chain connects TRBV4-2 to TRBJ2-7; 10 bases agree with TRBD1. This CDR3 comprises 16 residues. The J segment lost 1 base and the V segment lost 4 bases, leaving 7 bases of the junction unmatched. Per the germline V gene, CDR1 is LGHNA and CDR2 is YNFKEQ. Here the CDR3 DNA reads TGTGCCAGCAGCCGAGTCGGGACAGGGGTATCCTACGAGCAGTACTTC. Translation gives CASSRVGTGVSYEQYF.

V and J are TRBV5-1 and TRBJ2-7; 7 bases are shared with TRBD1. Looked up from germline, CDR1 is SGHRS and CDR2 is YFSETQ. The CDR3 spans 14 residues. Trimming removed 6 bases from V and 2 bases from J; junction bases left unmatched: 8. This CDR3 is CASNPGQTTYEQYF. The CDR3 region has the DNA TGCGCCAGCAATCCGGGACAGACAACCTACGAGCAGTACTTC.

The gene calls are TRBV10-2 and TRBJ2-7; TRBD2 matches at 7 bases. CDR3 length: 14 residues. CDR1 WSHSY and CDR2 SAAADI come from the germline V gene. Germline trimming cut 7 bases from V and 1 base from J; bases unmatched to any gene: 7. CDR3 in amino acids: CASKGSSGSYEQYF. The CDR3 DNA sequence: TGCGCCAGCAAGGGTTCTAGCGGATCCTACGAGCAGTACTTC.

CDR3 nucleotide sequence: TGCGCCAGCAGCCAAGAAGAGGGGGCGCTTCCTGAAGCTTTCTTT. It specifies CASSQEEGALPEAFF. The chain employs TRBV4-1 and TRBJ1-1, with 7 nucleotides matching TRBD1. The germline gives CDR1 MGHRA, CDR2 YSYEKL. V dropped 0 bases and J dropped 6; count of bases not matched to a gene: 7. This CDR3 is built from 15 residues.

V and J are TRBV10-3 and TRBJ1-2; 7 bases map to TRBD1. The V and J ends lost 3 bases and 4 bases, in that order; junction bases with no gene match: 8. CDR3 length: 15 amino acids. Per the germline V gene, CDR1 is ENHRY and CDR2 is SYGVKD. For the CDR3, the DNA is TGTGCCATCAGTGAAGAAACGACAGGGCGCTATGGCTACACCTTC. Translated: CAISEETTGRYGYTF.